Below, 21 T cell receptor beta chains from the same sample are listed, as sequenced in a study of T cell changes during pregnancy in multiple sclerosis. TCRdb's copy holds only in-frame clones and misses some; the assay was immunoSEQ multiplex PCR. The data contain 99,000 or so clones, roughly 92% of them singletons. Specimen: peripheral blood, collected after pregnancy. The source is a female donor with multiple sclerosis, enrolled in a pregnancy study.

With regard to this clone: Other DNA sequences of this sample code for an identical CDR3. The chain uses TRBV30 and TRBJ1-5; no definite D call. There are 13 residues in the CDR3. Per germline, CDR1 GTSNPN and CDR2 SVGIG (reference sequence). V was pared by 1 base and J by 3 bases, with 7 bases between. The CDR3 here is CAWSGGDNQPQHF. The CDR3, as DNA: TGTGCCTGGAGTGGAGGAGACAATCAGCCCCAGCATTTT.

This clone was observed a single time. The V call is TRBV19, the J call TRBJ1-5; 8 bases fit TRBD1. V dropped 7 bases and J dropped 4; count of bases not matched to a gene: 9. The CDR3 is 15 amino acids. CDR1 and CDR2 (germline): LNHDA, SQIVND (reference sequence). The CDR3 is CASNEITGGNQPQHF. DNA of the CDR3: TGTGCCAGTAACGAAATCACAGGGGGGAATCAGCCCCAGCATTTT.

The chain has TRBV27 and TRBJ1-1, with TRBD1 as a possible D gene (6 bases). V lost 5 bases and J lost 2, with 21 bases in between. The CDR3 is 17 residues long. Germline V gives CDR1 MNHEY, CDR2 SMNVEV (reference sequence). The CDR3 here is CASSPIPSRGGNTEAFF. The CDR3 DNA reads TGTGCCAGCAGTCCAATCCCGTCTAGGGGGGGAAACACTGAAGCTTTCTTT.

The chain carries TRBV6-1 and TRBJ2-1; possibly TRBD2 for D (6 bases). From germline, CDR1 is MNHNS and CDR2 SASEGT. The germline V and J ends were trimmed by 2 bases and 6 bases, with 11 bases remaining between them. The CDR3 covers 14 residues. The CDR3 region has the DNA TGTGCCAGCAGTGAAATGGGACTTCTCAATGAGCAGTTCTTC. This gives the protein CASSEMGLLNEQFF.

This clone is a singleton in its sample. V is TRBV6-6 and J is TRBJ1-5; a weak D match, TRBD1 (5 bases). The V gene lost 8 bases and the J gene lost 4 bases, with 12 bases spanning the gap. In germline, CDR1 is MNHNY, CDR2 SVGAGI (reference sequence). This CDR3 is 13 amino acids long. For the CDR3, the DNA is TGTGCCAGCGTTTTGTCAGGGAATCAGCCCCAGCATTTT. It specifies CASVLSGNQPQHF.

J is TRBJ1-5 and V is TRBV7-2; 9 positions agree with TRBD1. Unmatched junction bases numbered 3, after V lost 2 bases and J lost 7 bases. The CDR3 consists of 14 residues. Germline V lookup: CDR1 SGHTA, CDR2 FQGNSA. The CDR3 sequence: CASSLRQGGQPQHF. The CDR3 region has the DNA TGTGCCAGCAGCTTAAGACAGGGGGGGCAGCCCCAGCATTTT.

This chain connects TRBV5-5 to TRBJ2-1, with TRBD1 matching 8 bases. Trimming took 3 bases from V and 6 from J; bases not matched to a gene: 11. The CDR3 has 16 residues. Germline loops: CDR1 SGHKS, CDR2 YYEKEE (reference sequence). The CDR3: CASSSTGVVNVNEQFF. The CDR3, as DNA: TGTGCCAGCAGCTCGACAGGGGTCGTTAACGTCAATGAGCAGTTCTTC.

The chain recombines TRBV7-6 with TRBJ2-7; 7 bases align to TRBD1. The germline V gene encodes CDR1 SGHVS and CDR2 FNYEAQ. J lost 0 bases, V lost 5 bases, and 10 bases had no gene match. This CDR3 has 16 amino acids. CDR3: CASSGSGTAFSYEQYF. The CDR3 DNA reads TGTGCCAGCAGCGGCTCCGGGACAGCGTTCTCCTACGAGCAGTACTTC. The variable domain in full, completed from reference TRBV7-6 and TRBJ2-7, reads GAGVSQSPRYKVTKRGQDVALRCDPISGHVSLYWYRQALGQGPEFLTYFNYEAQQDKSGLPNDRFSAERPEGSISTLTIQRTEQRDSAMYRCASSGSGTAFSYEQYFGPGTRLTVT.

This clone came up once. In DNA, the CDR3 is TGTGCCTGGAGTGCCCGTGGGGCCGGTTTGGGTAGCAATCAGCCCCAGCATTTT. This gives the protein CAWSARGAGLGSNQPQHF. J is TRBJ1-5 and V is TRBV30; the D gene is possibly TRBD1 (5 bases). Germline CDR1 GTSNPN, CDR2 SVGIG (reference sequence). The V gene lost 1 base and the J gene lost 0 bases, with 19 bases spanning the gap. The CDR3 length is 18 residues. Combining the CDR3 with reference TRBV30 and TRBJ1-5 gives the whole variable domain SQTIHQWPATLVQPVGSPLSLECTVEGTSNPNLYWYRQAAGRGLQLLFYSVGIGQISSEVPQNLSASRPQDRQFILSSKKLLLSDSGFYLCAWSARGAGLGSNQPQHFGDGTRLSIL.

The chain has TRBV7-9 and TRBJ1-1, with a tentative D call TRBD1 (5 bases). This CDR3 region has 14 residues. The V gene's germline CDR1 is SEHNR and CDR2 FQNEAQ (reference sequence). The V end lost 2 bases, the J end lost 6 bases, and 13 bases lay between the germline ends. CDR3 coding DNA: TGTGCCAGCAGCTTATATCAGGGAAGCCCTGAAGCTTTCTTT. Its protein product is CASSLYQGSPEAFF.

The chain links TRBV6-1 to TRBJ2-5; D is perhaps TRBD2 (6 bases). The CDR3 loop spans 13 amino acids. V gave up 4 bases and J gave up 2 bases, with 8 bases separating them. Germline loops: CDR1 MNHNS, CDR2 SASEGT. CDR3 region: CASSGDFQETQYF. The CDR3 region has the DNA TGTGCCAGCAGTGGGGACTTTCAAGAGACCCAGTACTTC.

The chain combines TRBV15 with TRBJ1-1, with TRBD1 matching over 8 bases. V shed 1 base, J shed 5 bases, and the junction held 9 bases outside the gene matches. CDR1 and CDR2 from the germline V gene are LNHNV and YYDKDF (reference sequence). The CDR3 has 16 residues. For the CDR3, the DNA is TGTGCCACCAGCAGAGTCTTGCTGGACAGGGTTACTGAAGCTTTCTTT. It translates to CATSRVLLDRVTEAFF.

The chain carries TRBV7-8 and TRBJ1-1, with D possibly being TRBD1 (5 bases). With 4 bases removed from V and 0 bases from J, the gap between germline ends came to 21 bases. Germline V CDR1 and CDR2: SGHVS, FQNEAQ. This CDR3 comprises 18 residues. The CDR3 protein is CASSSPNSDMRMNTEAFF. The CDR3, as DNA: TGTGCCAGCAGCTCGCCCAACTCGGACATGCGCATGAACACTGAAGCTTTCTTT.

The genes are TRBV7-2 and TRBJ2-3, with 8 bases identical to TRBD1. Per the germline V gene, CDR1 is SGHTA and CDR2 is FQGNSA. Germline trimming cut 4 bases from V and 3 bases from J; bases unmatched to any gene: 6. The length of the CDR3 is 15 residues. The CDR3 loop reads CASSSQGVRTDTQYF. The DNA for the CDR3 is TGTGCCAGCAGCTCACAGGGGGTGCGGACAGATACGCAGTATTTT.

The chain recombines TRBV18 with TRBJ1-1, with D possibly matching TRBD1 (5 bases). V was clipped by 5 bases and J by 1 base, with 8 bases between them. CDR1 KGHSH and CDR2 LQKENI come from the germline V gene. The CDR3 consists of 13 residues. The CDR3 here is CASSADTNTEAFF. As DNA, the CDR3 is TGTGCCAGCTCAGCGGACACGAACACTGAAGCTTTCTTT.

The chain recombines TRBV4-2 with TRBJ2-1; D perhaps matches TRBD2 (6 bases). The germline V gene has CDR1 LGHNA and CDR2 YNFKEQ. V was cut by 3 bases and J by 7 bases, with 19 bases left in between. The CDR3 spans 16 residues. The CDR3 sequence is CASSQAGGGTPNEQFF. CDR3 in DNA: TGTGCCAGCAGCCAGGCGGGCGGAGGGACTCCAAATGAGCAGTTCTTC.

This clone was counted only a few times. CDR3 DNA: TGCGCCAGCACCCAGACTAGCGGACTTAGCAATGAGCAGTTCTTC. Residues: CASTQTSGLSNEQFF. The chain joins TRBV5-1 to TRBJ2-1, with TRBD2 matching over 9 bases. The CDR3 has 15 residues. The germline CDR1 and CDR2 sequences are SGHRS and YFSETQ. V was pared by 6 bases and J by 6 bases, with 10 bases of the junction left unmatched.

J is TRBJ2-2 and V is TRBV19; 7 bases line up with TRBD1. Germline CDR1 LNHDA, CDR2 SQIVND (reference sequence). J lost 6 bases, V lost 3 bases, and 10 bases had no gene match. This CDR3 is 16 amino acids long. The CDR3 coding sequence is TGTGCCAGTAGTATCTGGGGACAGACGACCTCCGGGGAGCTGTTTTTT. Translating gives CASSIWGQTTSGELFF.

The CDR3 sequence: CASSEAGLSYNEQFF. The CDR3 nucleotides are TGTGCCAGCAGTGAAGCTGGCCTTTCCTACAATGAGCAGTTCTTC. The chain recombines TRBV2 with TRBJ2-1; D is unresolved. V gave up 0 bases and J gave up 1 base, with 7 bases separating them. Germline V gene sequence: CDR1 SNHLY, CDR2 FYNNEI. CDR3 length equals 15 residues.

The chain couples TRBV7-2 to TRBJ2-3; TRBD2 matches 10 bases. Per the germline V gene, CDR1 is SGHTA and CDR2 is FQGNSA. The CDR3 is made up of 17 amino acids. V lost 5 bases, J lost 5 bases, and 13 bases stayed unmatched. As DNA, the CDR3 is TGTGCCAGCAGCCACGGGGCAGCGGGAGGGCCTGGAGATACGCAGTATTTT. Protein product: CASSHGAAGGPGDTQYF. The whole variable domain, remainder taken from reference TRBV7-2 and TRBJ2-3, is GAGVSQSPSNKVTEKGKDVELRCDPISGHTALYWYRQSLGQGLEFLIYFQGNSAPDKSGLPSDRFSAERTGGSVSTLTIQRTQQEDSAVYLCASSHGAAGGPGDTQYFGPGTRLTVL.

This chain joins TRBV5-4 and TRBJ2-1; 9 nucleotides match TRBD2. There are 15 residues in the CDR3. V shed 1 base and J 4 bases; nucleotides not matched to a gene: 3. Germline V gives CDR1 SGHNT, CDR2 YYREEE (reference sequence). The CDR3 reads CASSLRLAVYNEQFF. CDR3 DNA: TGTGCCAGCAGCTTGCGACTAGCGGTATACAATGAGCAGTTCTTC.